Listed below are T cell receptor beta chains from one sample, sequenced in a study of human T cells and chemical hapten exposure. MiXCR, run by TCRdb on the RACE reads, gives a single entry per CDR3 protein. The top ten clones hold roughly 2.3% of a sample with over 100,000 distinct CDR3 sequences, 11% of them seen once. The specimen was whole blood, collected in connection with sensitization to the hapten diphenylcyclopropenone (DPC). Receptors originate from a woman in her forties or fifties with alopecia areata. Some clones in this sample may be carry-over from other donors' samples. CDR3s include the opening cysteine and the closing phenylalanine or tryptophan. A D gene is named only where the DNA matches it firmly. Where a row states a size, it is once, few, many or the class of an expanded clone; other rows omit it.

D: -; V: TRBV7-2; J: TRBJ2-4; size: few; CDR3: CASSSRSRDIQYF; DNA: TGTGCCAGCAGCTCGAGGTCCCGGGACATTCAGTACTTC
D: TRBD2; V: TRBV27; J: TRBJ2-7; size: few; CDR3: CASSWSGTTEQYF; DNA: TGTGCCAGCAGCTGGTCCGGGACTACCGAGCAGTACTTC
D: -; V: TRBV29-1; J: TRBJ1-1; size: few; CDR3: CSVGPENTEAFF; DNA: TGCAGCGTTGGACCAGAGAACACTGAAGCTTTCTTT
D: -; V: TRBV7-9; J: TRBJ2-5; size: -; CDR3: CASSCGPRETQYF; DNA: TGTGCCAGCAGCTGTGGTCCCCGGGAGACCCAGTACTTC
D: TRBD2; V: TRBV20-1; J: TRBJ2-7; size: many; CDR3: CSAGRALIDEQYF; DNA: TGCAGCGCGGGGAGGGCCCTTATAGACGAGCAGTACTTC
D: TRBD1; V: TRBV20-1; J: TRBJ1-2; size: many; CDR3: CSAARTGIDYGYTF; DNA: TGCAGTGCTGCCCGGACAGGGATCGACTATGGCTACACCTTC
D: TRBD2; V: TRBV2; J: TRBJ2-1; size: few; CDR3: CASREGLAGVESEQFF; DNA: TGTGCCAGCAGGGAGGGGCTAGCGGGAGTGGAAAGTGAGCAGTTCTTC
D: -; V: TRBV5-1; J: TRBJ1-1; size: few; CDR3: CASSLASQSLNTEAFF; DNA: TGCGCCAGCAGCTTGGCTTCACAGAGTCTTAACACTGAAGCTTTCTTT
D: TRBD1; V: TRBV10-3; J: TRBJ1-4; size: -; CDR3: CAISESKDRGGEKLFF; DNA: TGTGCCATCAGTGAGTCGAAGGACAGGGGAGGTGAAAAACTGTTTTTT
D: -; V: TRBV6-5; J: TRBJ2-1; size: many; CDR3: CASTELLGNEQFF; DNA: TGTGCCAGCACCGAACTGTTGGGCAATGAGCAGTTCTTC
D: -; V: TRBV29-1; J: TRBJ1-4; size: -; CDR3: CSVALLPGANEKLFF; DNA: TGCAGCGTTGCCCTCCTCCCAGGTGCAAATGAAAAACTGTTTTTT
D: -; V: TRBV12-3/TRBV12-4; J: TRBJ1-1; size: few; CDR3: CASRLATGTEAFF; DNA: TGTGCCAGCAGGTTAGCAACCGGGACTGAAGCTTTCTTT
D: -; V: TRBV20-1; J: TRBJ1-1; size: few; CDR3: CSARDKWPGLLNTEAFF; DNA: TGCAGTGCTAGAGATAAGTGGCCGGGGCTACTTAACACTGAAGCTTTCTTT
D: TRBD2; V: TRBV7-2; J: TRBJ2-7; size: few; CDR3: CASTDSGIIYEQYF; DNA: TGTGCCAGCACCGATAGCGGGATCATCTACGAGCAGTACTTC
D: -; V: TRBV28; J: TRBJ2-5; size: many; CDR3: CASSLPGGTETQYF; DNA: TGTGCCAGCAGTTTACCAGGGGGGACGGAGACCCAGTACTTC
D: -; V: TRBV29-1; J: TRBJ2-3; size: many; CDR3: CSVPGPVENTQYF; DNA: TGCAGCGTCCCGGGGCCAGTCGAAAATACGCAGTATTTT
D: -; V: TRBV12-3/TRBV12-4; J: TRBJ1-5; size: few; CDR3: CASSFESGGLQPQHF; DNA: TGTGCCAGCAGTTTCGAGAGTGGAGGGTTACAGCCCCAGCATTTT
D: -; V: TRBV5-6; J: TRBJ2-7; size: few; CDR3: CASSLGRGVYEQYF; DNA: TGTGCCAGCAGCTTGGGCCGAGGGGTCTACGAGCAGTACTTC
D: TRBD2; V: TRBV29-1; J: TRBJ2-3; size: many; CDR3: CSVVGLAEHGGTDTQYF; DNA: TGCAGCGTTGTAGGACTAGCAGAGCATGGGGGCACAGATACGCAGTATTTT
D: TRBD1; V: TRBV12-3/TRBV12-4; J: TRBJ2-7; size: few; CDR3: CASSFNRGVDEQYF; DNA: TGTGCCAGCAGTTTCAACAGGGGGGTCGACGAGCAGTACTTC
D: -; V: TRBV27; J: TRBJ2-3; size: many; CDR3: CASRYLKGVAGTDTQYF; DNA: TGTGCCAGCAGGTACTTAAAGGGTGTCGCGGGCACAGATACGCAGTATTTT
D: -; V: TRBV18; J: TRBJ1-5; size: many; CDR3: CASSPTSDNQPQHF; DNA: TGTGCCAGCTCACCAACCTCAGATAATCAGCCCCAGCATTTT
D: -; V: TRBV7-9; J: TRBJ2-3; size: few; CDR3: CASSPQRGGADTQYF; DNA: TGTGCCAGCAGCCCCCAAAGAGGGGGTGCAGATACGCAGTATTTT
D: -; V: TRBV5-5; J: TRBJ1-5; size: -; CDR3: CASSLQGGSNQPQHF; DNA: TGTGCCAGCAGCTTACAGGGAGGGAGCAATCAGCCCCAGCATTTT
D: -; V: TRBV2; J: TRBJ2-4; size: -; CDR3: CASRDSSVAKNIQYF; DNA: TGTGCCAGCAGGGACAGTTCTGTCGCCAAAAACATTCAGTACTTC
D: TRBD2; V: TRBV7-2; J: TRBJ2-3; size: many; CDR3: CASSLYSRGVGDTQYF; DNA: TGTGCCAGCAGCTTATACTCGCGGGGGGTCGGAGATACGCAGTATTTT
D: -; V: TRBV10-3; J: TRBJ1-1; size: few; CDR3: CAISQMNTEAFF; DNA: TGTGCCATCAGTCAGATGAACACTGAAGCTTTCTTT
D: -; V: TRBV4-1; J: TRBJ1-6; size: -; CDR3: CASSQDRTGGENSPLHF; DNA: TGCGCCAGCAGCCAAGACCGGACCGGGGGCGAGAATTCACCCCTCCACTTT
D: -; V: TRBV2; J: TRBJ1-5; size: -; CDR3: CASSKSGVTNQPQHF; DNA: TGTGCCAGCAGCAAATCAGGGGTGACCAATCAGCCCCAGCATTTT
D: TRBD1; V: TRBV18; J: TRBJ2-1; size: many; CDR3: CASSVLPTGGGNEQFF; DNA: TGTGCCAGCTCAGTTCTCCCCACAGGGGGCGGGAATGAGCAGTTCTTC
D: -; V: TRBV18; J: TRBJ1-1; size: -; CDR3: CASSPRVTVRNTEAFF; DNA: TGTGCCAGCTCACCACGTGTGACAGTTCGTAACACTGAAGCTTTCTTT
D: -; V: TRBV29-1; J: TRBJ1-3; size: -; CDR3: CSVESMADGNTIYF; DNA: TGCAGCGTTGAGAGCATGGCTGATGGAAACACCATATATTTT
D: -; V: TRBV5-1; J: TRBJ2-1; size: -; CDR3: CASSGSRSYNEQFF; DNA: TGCGCCAGCAGTGGCTCCCGCTCCTACAATGAGCAGTTCTTC
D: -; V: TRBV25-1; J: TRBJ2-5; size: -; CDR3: CASSEYTAQYF; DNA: TGTGCCAGCAGTGAATATACGGCCCAGTACTTC
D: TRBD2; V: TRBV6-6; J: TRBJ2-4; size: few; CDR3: CASNGLGLAKNIQYF; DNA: TGTGCCAGCAACGGACTAGGGCTAGCCAAAAACATTCAGTACTTC
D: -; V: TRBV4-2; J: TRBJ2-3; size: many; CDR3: CASSQDRRDTQYF; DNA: TGTGCCAGCAGCCAAGATCGGCGAGATACGCAGTATTTT
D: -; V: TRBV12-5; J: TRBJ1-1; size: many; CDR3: CASGFPTQEDEAFF; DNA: TGTGCTAGTGGTTTCCCCACGCAAGAGGATGAAGCTTTCTTT
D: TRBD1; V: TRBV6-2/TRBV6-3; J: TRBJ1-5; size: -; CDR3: CASSYSTGAHQPQHF; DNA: TGTGCCAGCAGTTACTCGACAGGGGCCCATCAGCCCCAGCATTTT
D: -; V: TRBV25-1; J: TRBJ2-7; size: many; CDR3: CASSGAGEQYF; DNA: TGTGCCAGCAGTGGTGCGGGCGAGCAGTACTTC
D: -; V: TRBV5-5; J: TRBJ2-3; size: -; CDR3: CASSRAMRHTDTQYF; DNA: TGTGCCAGCAGTCGGGCCATGCGACACACAGATACGCAGTATTTT
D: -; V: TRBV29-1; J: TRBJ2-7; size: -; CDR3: CSAGDSYEQYF; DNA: TGCAGCGCGGGGGACAGCTACGAGCAGTACTTC
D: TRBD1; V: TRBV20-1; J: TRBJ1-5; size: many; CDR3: CSARDTQGVNQPQHF; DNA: TGCAGTGCTAGAGATACCCAGGGGGTCAATCAGCCCCAGCATTTT